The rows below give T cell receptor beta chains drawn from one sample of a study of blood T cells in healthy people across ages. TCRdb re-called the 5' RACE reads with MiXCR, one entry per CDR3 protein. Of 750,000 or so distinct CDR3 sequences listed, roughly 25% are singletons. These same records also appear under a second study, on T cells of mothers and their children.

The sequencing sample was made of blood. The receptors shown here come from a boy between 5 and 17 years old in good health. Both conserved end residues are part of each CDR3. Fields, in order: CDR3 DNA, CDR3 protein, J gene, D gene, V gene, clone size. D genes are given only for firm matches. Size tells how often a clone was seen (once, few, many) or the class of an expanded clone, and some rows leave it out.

CDR3nt: TGTGCCAGCAGGCCCGGGACTAGCGGCAAAGGGGGACTGGAGCAGTTCTTC
CDR3aa: CASRPGTSGKGGLEQFF
j_gene: TRBJ2-1
d_gene: TRBD2
v_gene: TRBV12-3/TRBV12-4
abundance: .

CDR3nt: TGTGCCAGCAGTTCACTAGCGGAAGTAGCCAAAAACATTCAGTACTTC
CDR3aa: CASSSLAEVAKNIQYF
j_gene: TRBJ2-4
d_gene: TRBD2
v_gene: TRBV27
abundance: .

CDR3nt: TGTGCCATCGGGCGGGAGGGGAGCACAGATACGCAGTATTTT
CDR3aa: CAIGREGSTDTQYF
j_gene: TRBJ2-3
d_gene: TRBD2
v_gene: TRBV10-3
abundance: few

CDR3nt: TGTGCCAGCAGCACGCATCGACTAGCGGGGGGGCTAGAGCAGTTCTTC
CDR3aa: CASSTHRLAGGLEQFF
j_gene: TRBJ2-1
d_gene: TRBD2
v_gene: TRBV3-1
abundance: .

CDR3nt: TGCAGTGCTAGGCGGACTAGAGCTTCCTACGAGCAGTACTTC
CDR3aa: CSARRTRASYEQYF
j_gene: TRBJ2-7
d_gene: TRBD2
v_gene: TRBV20-1
abundance: .

CDR3nt: TGTGCCAGCAGTTACGGGCGCTGGATCGAGCAGTACTTC
CDR3aa: CASSYGRWIEQYF
j_gene: TRBJ2-7
d_gene: .
v_gene: TRBV6-2/TRBV6-3
abundance: few

CDR3nt: TGTGCCAGCAGTTACCCAGGTTGGAACACTGAAGCTTTCTTT
CDR3aa: CASSYPGWNTEAFF
j_gene: TRBJ1-1
d_gene: .
v_gene: TRBV6-2/TRBV6-3
abundance: few

CDR3nt: TGTGCCAGCAGCAGACAGAGTTTCGTGGTCGAGCAGTACTTC
CDR3aa: CASSRQSFVVEQYF
j_gene: TRBJ2-7
d_gene: .
v_gene: TRBV6-2/TRBV6-3
abundance: few

CDR3nt: TGTGCCAGCTATCTGGGGGGACTAGCGGGAGACAATGAGCAGTTCTTC
CDR3aa: CASYLGGLAGDNEQFF
j_gene: TRBJ2-1
d_gene: TRBD2
v_gene: TRBV6-1
abundance: .

CDR3nt: TGTGCTAGTGGTTTGGTTGCGGAACAAGAGACCCAGTACTTC
CDR3aa: CASGLVAEQETQYF
j_gene: TRBJ2-5
d_gene: .
v_gene: TRBV12-5
abundance: few

CDR3nt: TGTGCCAGCAGCCAAGACGGGAGGGTAAACAATGAGCAGTTCTTC
CDR3aa: CASSQDGRVNNEQFF
j_gene: TRBJ2-1
d_gene: TRBD2
v_gene: TRBV3-1
abundance: .

CDR3nt: TGTGCCAGCCTGAAGCGACAGGGGTCCTCCTACAATGAGCAGTTCTTC
CDR3aa: CASLKRQGSSYNEQFF
j_gene: TRBJ2-1
d_gene: TRBD1
v_gene: TRBV10-3
abundance: .

CDR3nt: TGTGCCAGCATGGGGGGGAACACTGAAGCTTTCTTT
CDR3aa: CASMGGNTEAFF
j_gene: TRBJ1-1
d_gene: .
v_gene: TRBV7-6
abundance: few

CDR3nt: TGTGCCAGCAGTTTTATCCTAGCGGGGTGGGAGACCCAGTATTTT
CDR3aa: CASSFILAGWETQYF
j_gene: TRBJ2-3
d_gene: TRBD2
v_gene: TRBV12-3/TRBV12-4
abundance: .

CDR3nt: TGTGCCATACCGACAGGTATTCAGGGCGATGGCTACACCTTC
CDR3aa: CAIPTGIQGDGYTF
j_gene: TRBJ1-2
d_gene: .
v_gene: TRBV10-3
abundance: .

CDR3nt: TGTGCCAGCAGCCCCAACTACGACTACGAGCAGTACTTC
CDR3aa: CASSPNYDYEQYF
j_gene: TRBJ2-7
d_gene: .
v_gene: TRBV7-3
abundance: .

CDR3nt: TGTGCCAGCAGCCCGACGGTTCCAGAGACCCAGTACTTC
CDR3aa: CASSPTVPETQYF
j_gene: TRBJ2-5
d_gene: .
v_gene: TRBV7-9
abundance: .

CDR3nt: TGTGCCACCTCTGGTGGAGGGAGGCAGTACTTC
CDR3aa: CATSGGGRQYF
j_gene: TRBJ2-7
d_gene: .
v_gene: TRBV6-6
abundance: .

CDR3nt: TGTGCCAGCAGTGTTTTGGACGAATATGAGCAGTTCTTC
CDR3aa: CASSVLDEYEQFF
j_gene: TRBJ2-1
d_gene: .
v_gene: TRBV6-1
abundance: .

CDR3nt: TGTGCCAGCAGCCCGGACGGTTATGAAAAACTGTTTTTT
CDR3aa: CASSPDGYEKLFF
j_gene: TRBJ1-4
d_gene: .
v_gene: TRBV5-5
abundance: few

CDR3nt: TGTGCCAGCAGTTTCGCAGGGGGCTGGGATCAGCCCCAGCATTTT
CDR3aa: CASSFAGGWDQPQHF
j_gene: TRBJ1-5
d_gene: TRBD1
v_gene: TRBV28
abundance: .

CDR3nt: TGTGCCAGCAGCGGTGGACGAGAGTCCTCCTACGAGCAGTACTTC
CDR3aa: CASSGGRESSYEQYF
j_gene: TRBJ2-7
d_gene: .
v_gene: TRBV6-6
abundance: few

CDR3nt: TGCAGCTGTTGGACGAGCGGTTACACAGATACGCAGTATTTT
CDR3aa: CSCWTSGYTDTQYF
j_gene: TRBJ2-3
d_gene: .
v_gene: TRBV29-1
abundance: few

CDR3nt: TGTGCCAGCAGCCCCTTTCCCGAAATCTCTGGAAACACCATATATTTT
CDR3aa: CASSPFPEISGNTIYF
j_gene: TRBJ1-3
d_gene: .
v_gene: TRBV11-2
abundance: .

CDR3nt: TGCAGTGCTAGCGGACAGCAAGAGACCCAGTACTTC
CDR3aa: CSASGQQETQYF
j_gene: TRBJ2-5
d_gene: .
v_gene: TRBV20-1
abundance: few

CDR3nt: TGTGCCAGCAGCTTACCGCTAGCGGGAGATGAGCAGTTCTTC
CDR3aa: CASSLPLAGDEQFF
j_gene: TRBJ2-1
d_gene: TRBD2
v_gene: TRBV7-9
abundance: .

CDR3nt: TGTGCCAGCAGTTTTTGGGGGACAGGGGTCTTCAATGAGCAGTTCTTC
CDR3aa: CASSFWGTGVFNEQFF
j_gene: TRBJ2-1
d_gene: TRBD1
v_gene: TRBV12-3/TRBV12-4
abundance: few

CDR3nt: TGTGCCAGCAGCCCTAGCAGGGGGCCCCAAGAGACCCAGTACTTC
CDR3aa: CASSPSRGPQETQYF
j_gene: TRBJ2-5
d_gene: TRBD1
v_gene: TRBV7-9
abundance: .

CDR3nt: TGTGCCAGCAGTACGGCGATCAATGAGCAGTTCTTC
CDR3aa: CASSTAINEQFF
j_gene: TRBJ2-1
d_gene: .
v_gene: TRBV12-3/TRBV12-4
abundance: few

CDR3nt: TGCAGCGTTGATTTTGGGGGCCTGCCCAGCAATGAGCAGTTCTTC
CDR3aa: CSVDFGGLPSNEQFF
j_gene: TRBJ2-1
d_gene: .
v_gene: TRBV29-1
abundance: .

CDR3nt: TGTGCTAGCAGTCGCGACAGGGATGAGACCCAGTACTTC
CDR3aa: CASSRDRDETQYF
j_gene: TRBJ2-5
d_gene: TRBD1
v_gene: TRBV6-5
abundance: many

CDR3nt: TGTGCCAGCAGTTTAGGGGTGGGGGTGGTTGAAAAACTGTTTTTT
CDR3aa: CASSLGVGVVEKLFF
j_gene: TRBJ1-4
d_gene: .
v_gene: TRBV12-3/TRBV12-4
abundance: .

CDR3nt: TGTGCCAGCAGTATAGCCGGACTTTACAATGAGCAGTTCTTC
CDR3aa: CASSIAGLYNEQFF
j_gene: TRBJ2-1
d_gene: .
v_gene: TRBV5-6
abundance: .

CDR3nt: TGTGCCAGCAGTCCCGACAGTCCTAACCACTATGGCTACACCTTC
CDR3aa: CASSPDSPNHYGYTF
j_gene: TRBJ1-2
d_gene: .
v_gene: TRBV6-6
abundance: .

CDR3nt: TGTGCCAGCAGCAAACAGGTTCCGAAAGATGGCTACACCTTC
CDR3aa: CASSKQVPKDGYTF
j_gene: TRBJ1-2
d_gene: .
v_gene: TRBV11-2
abundance: few

CDR3nt: TGTGCCAGCAGTCAAGATACTTACGAGCAGTACTTC
CDR3aa: CASSQDTYEQYF
j_gene: TRBJ2-7
d_gene: .
v_gene: TRBV28
abundance: many

CDR3nt: TGTGCCGGCAGACTAGTTAGCCCTGAAGCTTTCTTT
CDR3aa: CAGRLVSPEAFF
j_gene: TRBJ1-1
d_gene: .
v_gene: TRBV12-3/TRBV12-4
abundance: .

CDR3nt: TGTGCCAGCAGCTTAGCTGGGACAGTCGTAAACATTCAGTACTTC
CDR3aa: CASSLAGTVVNIQYF
j_gene: TRBJ2-4
d_gene: TRBD1
v_gene: TRBV7-2
abundance: .

CDR3nt: TGTGCCAGCAGCTCTAGCGGGGAGAGCACAGATACGCAGTATTTT
CDR3aa: CASSSSGESTDTQYF
j_gene: TRBJ2-3
d_gene: TRBD2
v_gene: TRBV11-2
abundance: few

CDR3nt: TGCAGCGTAGCGGAGACAGGGGGCTTATACGAGCAGTACTTC
CDR3aa: CSVAETGGLYEQYF
j_gene: TRBJ2-7
d_gene: TRBD1
v_gene: TRBV29-1
abundance: .

CDR3nt: TGTGCCAGCAGTTTACTAGGGTTGGGAGGGCCGAGTTACGAGCAGTACTTC
CDR3aa: CASSLLGLGGPSYEQYF
j_gene: TRBJ2-7
d_gene: TRBD2
v_gene: TRBV12-3/TRBV12-4
abundance: .

CDR3nt: TGTGCCAGCGTGGGAAGTCTAGCGAACACCGGGGAGCTGTTTTTT
CDR3aa: CASVGSLANTGELFF
j_gene: TRBJ2-2
d_gene: .
v_gene: TRBV2
abundance: .